This T cell receptor beta chain appears in the sequencing data of a study of T cell repertoires in cytomegalovirus infection. Turning to the study itself: TCR beta signatures that were public indicated CMV infection and matching HLA type.

TCRdb used MiXCR to reprocess the reads, holding one entry per CDR3 protein. Counted here are approximately 500,000 distinct CDR3 sequences, approximately 17% occurring once; the ten biggest clones make up roughly 25%. Study results and caveats: HLA-C-restricted CMV clonotypes gave the most frequent clonotype in two of eight donors. Cumulative public TCR beta family frequency identified CMV carriers with the relevant HLA.

This clonotype came up a few times. Its antigen is unknown. Germline-derived CDR1 and CDR2 are SGHRS and YFSETQ. Trimming cost V 1 base and J 7 bases; bases outside gene matches: 12. This CDR3 has 16 residues. V is TRBV5-1 and J is TRBJ1-2; 8 nucleotides match TRBD1. Sequenced input: CD8+ T cells from PBMCs. This receptor was identified in a human donor in good health (CMV status not recorded). Some clones in this sample may be carry-over from other donors' samples. CDR3 in amino acids: CASSLFQGARDGGYTF. As DNA, the CDR3 is TGCGCCAGCAGCTTGTTTCAGGGGGCGCGAGATGGTGGCTACACCTTC. Drawing the rest from reference TRBV5-1 and TRBJ1-2, the complete variable domain is KAGVTQTPRYLIKTRGQQVTLSCSPISGHRSVSWYQQTPGQGLQFLFEYFSETQRNKGNFPGRFSGRQFSNSRSEMNVSTLELGDSALYLCASSLFQGARDGGYTFGSGTRLTVV.